This T cell receptor beta chain emerged from a study of blood T cell repertoires in COVID-19. Assay used: immunoSEQ multiplex PCR; TCRdb lists only in-frame clones, some missing. The sample lists approximately 100,000 clones; around 86% were seen once. The receptor's source is a man aged 45-65 years with acute or convalescent COVID-19. Source material: peripheral blood.

In DNA, the CDR3 is TGTGCCAGCAGCTTGGCTCAGGGGAACACCGGGGAGCTGTTTTTT. Encoded protein: CASSLAQGNTGELFF. The V call is TRBV5-8, the J call TRBJ2-2; weak D call: TRBD1 (5 bases). Germline V gives CDR1 SGHTS, CDR2 YDEGEE. V gave up 0 bases and J gave up 1 base, with 7 bases separating them. CDR3 size: 15 residues.